These 18 T cell receptor beta chains came from one sample sequenced in a study of OX40 agonist ivuxolimab in advanced cancers. Sequencing used immunoSEQ multiplex PCR; TCRdb keeps in-frame clones, though not all of them. Altogether about 48,000 clones are present, 79% being singletons, with the ten largest covering less than 2%. The specimen was CD4+ or CD8+ T cells sorted from blood, collected in a trial of the OX40 agonist ivuxolimab. These receptors all stem from an adult with an advanced solid tumor such as melanoma, head and neck, liver or kidney cancer.

The gene calls are TRBV7-8 and TRBJ1-4; D is unresolved. The germline CDR1 and CDR2 sequences are SGHVS and FQNEAQ. CDR3 size: 14 residues. The ends were cut back, 3 bases at V and 0 bases at J, with 5 bases in the middle. CDR3 in amino acids: CASSLTPTNEKLFF. Here the CDR3 DNA reads TGTGCCAGCAGCTTGACCCCAACTAATGAAAAACTGTTTTTT.

The V gene is TRBV14, the J gene TRBJ1-2; D uncertain. CDR3 size: 15 residues. The germline V gene has CDR1 SGHDN and CDR2 FVKESK. V shed 5 bases and J shed 1 base, with 14 bases lying between them. This CDR3 reads CASSARRSGNYGYTF. Written as DNA, the CDR3 is TGTGCCAGCAGCGCTCGACGGTCGGGTAACTATGGCTACACCTTC.

The CDR3 nucleotides are TGTGCCAGCAGCTTAGAGACCGGGACATACAGACAAGAGACCCAGTACTTC. Translation: CASSLETGTYRQETQYF. The rearrangement uses TRBV7-9 and TRBJ2-5; TRBD1 is a possible D gene (6 bases). The length of the CDR3 is 17 residues. Trimming took off 1 base at V and 2 bases at J, with 17 bases between the two ends. Germline-derived CDR1 and CDR2 are SEHNR and FQNEAQ (reference sequence).

The rearrangement uses TRBV28 and TRBJ1-2; TRBD1 aligns across 7 bases. The germline CDR1 and CDR2 sequences are MDHEN and SYDVKM. The junction had 8 bases not matched to a gene; V was cut back by 5 bases and J by 5 bases. This CDR3 region has 14 residues. Here the CDR3 reads CASSPPVQGYGYTF. The CDR3 nucleotides read TGTGCCAGCAGTCCCCCGGTACAGGGGTATGGCTACACCTTC.

V gene TRBV12-5 combines with J gene TRBJ2-7; D may be TRBD1 or TRBD2 (5 bases each). CDR1 LGHNT and CDR2 FRNRAP come from the germline V gene. This CDR3 spans 16 amino acids. Trimming removed 1 base from V and 5 bases from J, with 18 bases in between. CDR3 protein: CASGLEFRGPGNEQYF. The CDR3, as DNA: TGTGCTAGTGGTTTGGAATTCCGGGGACCGGGGAACGAGCAGTACTTC.

The gene calls are TRBV7-2 and TRBJ1-5; D gene unclear. CDR3 size: 12 residues. Between the trimmed V and J ends, which lost 5 bases and 1 base, there was a span of 3 bases. Per germline, CDR1 SGHTA and CDR2 FQGNSA. The CDR3 here is CASSPSNQPQHF. For the CDR3, the DNA is TGTGCCAGCAGCCCCAGCAATCAGCCCCAGCATTTT.

The chain combines TRBV7-3 with TRBJ1-1, with unresolved D. Between the trimmed V and J ends, which lost 5 bases and 11 bases, there was a span of 6 bases. Looked up from germline, CDR1 is SGHTA and CDR2 is FQGTGA. The CDR3 contains 9 residues. The CDR3 region has the DNA TGTGCCAGCAGCCCCGTGGCTTTCTTT. It translates to CASSPVAFF.

The V gene is TRBV28, the J gene TRBJ2-2, with TRBD1 matching over 7 bases. Germline V gene lookup returns CDR1 MDHEN and CDR2 SYDVKM. The CDR3 covers 16 residues. With 7 bases clipped from V and 4 bases from J, the junction kept 12 bases outside the gene matches. The CDR3, as DNA: TGTGCCAGCACCGTGTTCGGGACAGCATCCACCGGGGAGCTGTTTTTT. Protein: CASTVFGTASTGELFF.

The V call is TRBV28, the J call TRBJ1-4; D is perhaps TRBD1 (5 bases). The ends were cut back, 5 bases at V and 8 bases at J, with 15 bases in the middle. Germline CDR1 and CDR2: MDHEN and SYDVKM. There are 14 residues in the CDR3. The CDR3 here is CASSPGGRKEKLFF. CDR3 sequence (DNA): TGTGCCAGCAGTCCCGGGGGGAGGAAGGAAAAACTGTTTTTT.

This clone is termed medium-sized. DNA for the CDR3: TGCGCCAGCCTCCTTGACCCGGCATCAGGCGAGCAGTACTTC. It translates to CASLLDPASGEQYF. This chain uses TRBV5-1 with TRBJ2-7; no definite D call. Looked up from germline, CDR1 is SGHRS and CDR2 is YFSETQ. Trimming took 7 bases from V and 6 from J, leaving 20 bases between them. This CDR3 is built from 14 residues.

The chain joins TRBV7-2 to TRBJ1-2; tentatively, D is TRBD1 (6 bases). V shed 7 bases and J shed 0 bases, with 12 bases lying between them. CDR1 and CDR2 from the germline V gene are SGHTA and FQGNSA. CDR3 length: 14 amino acids. CDR3: CASTPQGANYGYTF. The DNA of the CDR3 is TGTGCCAGCACCCCACAGGGAGCTAACTATGGCTACACCTTC. Supplemented by reference TRBV7-2 and TRBJ1-2, the full variable domain reads GAGVSQSPSNKVTEKGKDVELRCDPISGHTALYWYRQSLGQGLEFLIYFQGNSAPDKSGLPSDRFSAERTGGSVSTLTIQRTQQEDSAVYLCASTPQGANYGYTFGSGTRLTVV.

This clone was seen just once. J is TRBJ2-1 and V is TRBV11-3; no reliable D call. Germline V lookup: CDR1 SGHNT, CDR2 YENEEA. Trimming stripped 0 bases from V and 9 bases from J, with 6 bases between. The CDR3 spans 12 residues. The CDR3 DNA follows: TGTGCCAGCAGCTTAGATCGGGTTGAGCAGTTCTTC. It is translated as CASSLDRVEQFF.

This chain links TRBV11-3 with TRBJ2-3; a weak D match, TRBD1 (7 bases). The CDR3 covers 14 residues. V was shortened by 5 bases and J by 0 bases, with 9 bases between the two germline ends. Germline CDR1 is SGHNT and CDR2 is YENEEA. The CDR3 loop reads CASSQGGSTDTQYF. In nucleotides, the CDR3 is TGTGCCAGCAGCCAGGGGGGAAGCACAGATACGCAGTATTTT.

The rearrangement links TRBV15 to TRBJ2-1; 8 nucleotides align to TRBD2. The CDR3 has 20 amino acids. The ends lost 5 bases at V and 4 bases at J; junction bases unmatched: 22. Germline CDR1 reads LNHNV; CDR2 reads YYDKDF (reference sequence). CDR3 sequence: CATSLNKRRSSGSSYNEQFF. CDR3 DNA sequence: TGTGCCACCAGCCTCAACAAGAGAAGATCCAGCGGGAGTTCATACAATGAGCAGTTCTTC.

The V gene is TRBV7-9, the J gene TRBJ2-7; a weak D match, TRBD1 (5 bases). The CDR3 consists of 13 residues. V was cut by 5 bases and J by 5 bases, with 13 bases left in between. From germline, CDR1 is SEHNR and CDR2 FQNEAQ (reference sequence). CDR3 in amino acids: CASSGAKGHEQYF. CDR3 coding DNA: TGTGCCAGCAGCGGGGCCAAGGGCCACGAGCAGTACTTC. Full variable domain (missing parts from reference TRBV7-9 and TRBJ2-7): DTGVSQNPRHKITKRGQNVTFRCDPISEHNRLYWYRQTLGQGPEFLTYFQNEAQLEKSRLLSDRFSAERPKGSFSTLEIQRTEQGDSAMYLCASSGAKGHEQYFGPGTRLTVT.

The gene calls are TRBV7-2 and TRBJ1-5; 7 bases are shared with TRBD1. V lost 5 bases to trimming and J lost 5 bases; unmatched junction nucleotides: 6. The CDR3 is made up of 14 amino acids. Germline V gene data show CDR1 as SGHTA and CDR2 as FQGNSA. CDR3 residues: CASSLRQGDQPQHF. The CDR3 DNA is TGTGCCAGCAGCCTACGACAGGGCGATCAGCCCCAGCATTTT.

V is TRBV30 and J is TRBJ1-4, with D perhaps matching TRBD1 (5 bases). Germline V gene data show CDR1 as GTSNPN and CDR2 as SVGIG (reference sequence). V was trimmed by 0 bases and J by 4 bases, leaving 9 bases between them. The CDR3 consists of 14 residues. The CDR3 region has the DNA TGTGCCTGGAGTGTGTGGGGGAGTAATGAAAAACTGTTTTTT. It is translated as CAWSVWGSNEKLFF.

The V and J genes are TRBV5-6 and TRBJ2-5; no reliable D call. The V gene lost 4 bases and the J gene lost 3 bases, with 13 bases spanning the gap. The CDR3 is 14 residues long. CDR1 SGHDT and CDR2 YYEEEE come from the germline V gene. CDR3 protein: CASSLLGWEETQYF. The CDR3 DNA reads TGTGCCAGCAGCCTCCTGGGTTGGGAAGAGACCCAGTACTTC.